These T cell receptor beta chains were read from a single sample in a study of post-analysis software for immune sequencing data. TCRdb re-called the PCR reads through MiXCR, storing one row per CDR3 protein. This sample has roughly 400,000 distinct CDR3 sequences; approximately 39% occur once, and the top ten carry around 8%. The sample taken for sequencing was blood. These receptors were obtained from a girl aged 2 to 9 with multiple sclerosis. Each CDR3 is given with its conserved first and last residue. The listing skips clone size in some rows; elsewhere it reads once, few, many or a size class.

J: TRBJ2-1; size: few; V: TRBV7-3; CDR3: CASSLPGIYNEQFF
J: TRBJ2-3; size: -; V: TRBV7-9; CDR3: CASSISGTGTTDTQYF
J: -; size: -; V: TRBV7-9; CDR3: CAGSLETGPLEQYF
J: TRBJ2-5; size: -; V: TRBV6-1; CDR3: CASSALAGAPQETQYF
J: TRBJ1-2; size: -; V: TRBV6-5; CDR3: CASRRGTSINYGYTF
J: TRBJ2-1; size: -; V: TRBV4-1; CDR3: CASSQDSLRTTEQFF
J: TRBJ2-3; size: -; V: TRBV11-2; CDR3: CASSRGLAGGTDTQYF
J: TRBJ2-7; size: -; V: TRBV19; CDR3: CASSIEGGDYEQYF
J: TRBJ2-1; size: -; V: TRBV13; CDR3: CASRGGQGSYNEQFF
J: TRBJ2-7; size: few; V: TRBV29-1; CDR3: CSVKIRAEQYF
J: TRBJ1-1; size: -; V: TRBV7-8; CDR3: CASSLVSMNTEAFF
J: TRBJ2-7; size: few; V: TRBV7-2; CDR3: CASSFASGSMSYEQYF
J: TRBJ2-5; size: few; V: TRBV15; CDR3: CATSRNWDRETQYF
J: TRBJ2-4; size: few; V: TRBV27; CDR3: CASSLTASYEQDF
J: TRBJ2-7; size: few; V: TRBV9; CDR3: CASSPRLAGNLHEQYF
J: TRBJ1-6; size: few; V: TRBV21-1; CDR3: CASRQKGAWGNSPLHF
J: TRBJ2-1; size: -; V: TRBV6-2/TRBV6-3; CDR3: CASRSASGSIYNEQFF
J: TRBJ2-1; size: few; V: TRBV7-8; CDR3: CASSFGRSYNEQFF
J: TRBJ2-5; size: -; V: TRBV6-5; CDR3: CASSWTGTSGEETQYF
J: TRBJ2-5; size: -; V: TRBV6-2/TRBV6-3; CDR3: CASSLQLTPSQETQYF
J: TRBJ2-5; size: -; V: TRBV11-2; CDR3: CASSLRGLYQETQYF
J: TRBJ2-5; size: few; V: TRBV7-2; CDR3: CASSSTSGDFLAQYF
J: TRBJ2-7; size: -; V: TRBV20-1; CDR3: CSALGLEVNEQYF
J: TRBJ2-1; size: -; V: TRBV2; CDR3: CASSVAAEQFF
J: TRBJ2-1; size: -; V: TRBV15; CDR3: CATSRDKVWDSWSRAYNEQFF
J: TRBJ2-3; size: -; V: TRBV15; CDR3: CATSRVAGPDTQYF
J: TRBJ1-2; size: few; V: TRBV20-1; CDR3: CSASRGQGDYGYTF
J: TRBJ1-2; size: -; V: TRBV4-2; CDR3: CASSQDGTGLYGYTF
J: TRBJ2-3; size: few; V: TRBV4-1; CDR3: CASSLLAGPPDTQYF
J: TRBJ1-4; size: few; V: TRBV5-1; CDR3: CASSPAGQDNEKLFF
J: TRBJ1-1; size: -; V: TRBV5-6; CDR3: CASSPVGAGGTEAFF
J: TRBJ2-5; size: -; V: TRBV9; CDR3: CASSVYGTTLQETQYF
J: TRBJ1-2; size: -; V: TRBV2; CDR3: CASIPTGEKNGYTF